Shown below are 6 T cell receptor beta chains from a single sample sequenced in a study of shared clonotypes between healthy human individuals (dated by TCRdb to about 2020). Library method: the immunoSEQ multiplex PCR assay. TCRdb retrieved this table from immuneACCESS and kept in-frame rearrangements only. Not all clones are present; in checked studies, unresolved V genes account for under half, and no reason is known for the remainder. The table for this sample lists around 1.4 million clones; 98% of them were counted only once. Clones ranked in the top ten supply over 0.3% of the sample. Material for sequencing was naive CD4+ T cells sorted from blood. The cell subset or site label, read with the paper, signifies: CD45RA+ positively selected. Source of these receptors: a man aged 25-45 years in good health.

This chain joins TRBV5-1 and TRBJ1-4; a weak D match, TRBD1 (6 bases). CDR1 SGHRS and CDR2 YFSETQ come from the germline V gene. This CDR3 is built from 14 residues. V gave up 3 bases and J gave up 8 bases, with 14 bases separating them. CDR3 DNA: TGCGCCAGCAGCTCCACAGGGAGACAAGAAAAACTGTTTTTT. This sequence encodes CASSSTGRQEKLFF.

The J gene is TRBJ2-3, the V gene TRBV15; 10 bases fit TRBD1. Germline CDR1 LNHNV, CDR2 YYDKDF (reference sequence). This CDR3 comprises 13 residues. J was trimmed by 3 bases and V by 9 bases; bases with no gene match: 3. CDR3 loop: CATRQGATDTQYF. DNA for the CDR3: TGTGCCACGCGACAGGGGGCAACAGATACGCAGTATTTT.

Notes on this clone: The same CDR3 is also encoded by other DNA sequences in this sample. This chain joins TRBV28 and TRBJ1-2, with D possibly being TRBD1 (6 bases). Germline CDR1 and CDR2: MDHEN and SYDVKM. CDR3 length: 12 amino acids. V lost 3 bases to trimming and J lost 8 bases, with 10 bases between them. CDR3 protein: CASSLAGDGYTF. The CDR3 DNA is TGTGCCAGCAGTTTGGCAGGGGACGGCTACACCTTC.

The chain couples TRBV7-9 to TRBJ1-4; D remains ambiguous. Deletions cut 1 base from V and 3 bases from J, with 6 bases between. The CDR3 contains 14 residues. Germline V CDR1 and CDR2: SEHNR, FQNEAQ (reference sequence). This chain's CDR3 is CASSLGFSNEKLFF. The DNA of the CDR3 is TGTGCCAGCAGCTTAGGATTTTCTAATGAAAAACTGTTTTTT. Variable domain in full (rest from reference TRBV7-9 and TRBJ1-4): DTGVSQNPRHKITKRGQNVTFRCDPISEHNRLYWYRQTLGQGPEFLTYFQNEAQLEKSRLLSDRFSAERPKGSFSTLEIQRTEQGDSAMYLCASSLGFSNEKLFFGSGTQLSVL.

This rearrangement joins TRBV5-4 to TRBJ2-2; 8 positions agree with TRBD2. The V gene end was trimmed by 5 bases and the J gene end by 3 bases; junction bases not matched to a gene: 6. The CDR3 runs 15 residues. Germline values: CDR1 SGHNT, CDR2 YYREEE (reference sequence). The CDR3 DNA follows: TGTGCCAGCAGTTCTAGCGGGCGATACACCGGGGAGCTGTTTTTT. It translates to CASSSSGRYTGELFF.

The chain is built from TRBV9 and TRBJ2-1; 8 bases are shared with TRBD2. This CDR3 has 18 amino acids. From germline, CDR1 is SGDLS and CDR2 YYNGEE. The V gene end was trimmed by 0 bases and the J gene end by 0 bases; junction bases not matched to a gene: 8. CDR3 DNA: TGTGCCAGCAGCGTAGCTTCGGAGCGGGAGTTCTCCTACAATGAGCAGTTCTTC. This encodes CASSVASEREFSYNEQFF.